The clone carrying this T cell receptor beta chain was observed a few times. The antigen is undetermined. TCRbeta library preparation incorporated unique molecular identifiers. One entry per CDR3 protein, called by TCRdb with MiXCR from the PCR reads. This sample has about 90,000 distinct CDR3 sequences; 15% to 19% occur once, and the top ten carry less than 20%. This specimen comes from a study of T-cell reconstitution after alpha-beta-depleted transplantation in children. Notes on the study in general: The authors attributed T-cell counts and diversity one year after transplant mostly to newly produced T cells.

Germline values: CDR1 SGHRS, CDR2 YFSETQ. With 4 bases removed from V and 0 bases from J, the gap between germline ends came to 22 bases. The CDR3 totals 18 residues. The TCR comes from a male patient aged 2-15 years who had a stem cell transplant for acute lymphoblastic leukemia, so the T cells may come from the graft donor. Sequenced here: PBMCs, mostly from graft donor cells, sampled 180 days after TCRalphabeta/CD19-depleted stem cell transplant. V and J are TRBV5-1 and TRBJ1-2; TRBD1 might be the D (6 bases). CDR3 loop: CASSGGSHRGYPNYGYTF. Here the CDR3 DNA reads TGCGCCAGCAGCGGGGGCTCCCATCGGGGGTACCCTAACTATGGCTACACCTTC.